The next 24 T cell receptor beta chains were all read from a single sample in a study of control samples from healthy donors and cancer patients. The repertoire was sequenced with immunoSEQ multiplex PCR; TCRdb's copy has only in-frame clones and lacks some. This table holds 70,000 to 75,000 clones, about 90% found once. What was sequenced was blood. These receptors all come from a woman in her 50s in good health.

The chain couples TRBV6-5 to TRBJ2-1; D is unresolved. The CDR3 extends over 13 amino acids. Trimming took off 6 bases at V and 10 bases at J, with 16 bases between the two ends. Germline CDR1 reads MNHEY; CDR2 reads SVGAGI. CDR3 amino acids: CASRQTLPGEQFF. In DNA, the CDR3 is TGTGCCAGCAGACAAACACTCCCCGGGGAGCAGTTCTTC.

V and J are TRBV5-8 and TRBJ1-5; perhaps TRBD1 as D (6 bases). Germline V gene sequence: CDR1 SGHTS, CDR2 YDEGEE. V dropped 5 bases and J dropped 10 bases, with 16 bases sitting between them. The CDR3 loop spans 13 amino acids. CDR3 protein: CASRGHPSQPQHF. DNA for the CDR3: TGTGCCAGCAGGGGACACCCTAGCCAACCCCAGCATTTT.

This clone came up a few times. The V call is TRBV5-4, the J call TRBJ1-2; D gene ambiguous. Trimming shortened V by 4 bases and J by 0 bases, and 10 bases separated the two germline ends. Germline V gene sequence: CDR1 SGHNT, CDR2 YYREEE (reference sequence). The CDR3 totals 14 residues. DNA for the CDR3: TGTGCCAGCAGCGTGGACGGGGCTAACTATGGCTACACCTTC. Protein: CASSVDGANYGYTF.

The V and J genes are TRBV6-5 and TRBJ1-2; 10 positions agree with TRBD1. The V gene's germline CDR1 is MNHEY and CDR2 SVGAGI. CDR3 size: 15 residues. Germline trimming cut 6 bases from V and 5 bases from J; bases unmatched to any gene: 9. This CDR3 reads CASRPRQGATYGYTF. As DNA, the CDR3 is TGTGCCAGCAGACCTCGACAGGGGGCTACATATGGCTACACCTTC.

The chain has TRBV20-1 and TRBJ1-2; D is undetermined. CDR1 and CDR2 from the germline V gene are DFQATT and SNEGSKA (reference sequence). CDR3 length: 13 residues. Trimming cost V 3 bases and J 3 bases, with 11 bases left between them. The CDR3 DNA reads as TGCAGTGCTAGTCACGGTCTTGACTATGGCTACACCTTC. This codes for CSASHGLDYGYTF.

V is TRBV9 and J is TRBJ1-3, with a possible D match to TRBD1 (5 bases). Germline CDR1 and CDR2: SGDLS and YYNGEE. Trimming shortened V by 2 bases and J by 0 bases, and 24 bases separated the two germline ends. The CDR3 has 20 amino acids. CDR3 amino acids: CASSVGGPGFDTFSGNTIYF. CDR3 sequence (DNA): TGTGCCAGCAGCGTCGGGGGTCCGGGCTTCGACACTTTCTCTGGAAACACCATATATTTT.

CDR3 in DNA: TGTGCAGTGGGGCTAAGAGAGCAGTTCTTC. Encoded protein: CAVGLREQFF. The chain recombines TRBV6-6 with TRBJ2-1, with D tentatively TRBD1 (5 bases). CDR3 size: 10 residues. Germline CDR1 reads MNHNY; CDR2 reads SVGAGI (reference sequence).

The V gene is TRBV6-2 or TRBV6-3, the J gene TRBJ2-7; perhaps TRBD2 as D (6 bases). CDR3 length: 18 residues. V was clipped by 2 bases and J by 4 bases, with 24 bases between them. Germline-derived CDR1 and CDR2 are MNHEY and SVGEGT. The CDR3 DNA follows: TGTGCCAGCAGTTACCCGACTGCGACTAGTGATAAGATTTACGAGCAGTACTTC. Amino acids: CASSYPTATSDKIYEQYF.

The J gene is TRBJ1-3, the V gene TRBV28, with D maybe TRBD1 (6 bases). The V and J ends lost 2 bases and 5 bases respectively, with 22 bases between them. The CDR3 runs 18 residues. Per the germline V gene, CDR1 is MDHEN and CDR2 is SYDVKM. CDR3 sequence reads: CASSLPWTASFHRNTIYF. The CDR3 coding sequence is TGTGCCAGCAGTTTACCCTGGACAGCCTCGTTTCATCGAAACACCATATATTTT.

This chain uses TRBV29-1 with TRBJ1-1; D may be TRBD1 (6 bases). From germline, CDR1 is SQVTM and CDR2 ANQGSEA. V was clipped by 7 bases and J by 0 bases, with 12 bases between them. The CDR3 is 13 amino acids. The CDR3 protein is CSGGQSLNTEAFF. In nucleotides, the CDR3 is TGCAGCGGCGGACAGTCTCTGAACACTGAAGCTTTCTTT.

This chain links TRBV6-5 with TRBJ2-7; D possibly corresponds to TRBD2 (6 bases). Germline assignment: CDR1 MNHEY and CDR2 SVGAGI. This CDR3 is built from 12 residues. Trimming pared 6 bases from V and 1 base from J, leaving 7 bases between. CDR3 residues: CASRAGSYEQYF. As DNA, the CDR3 is TGTGCCAGCAGAGCGGGTTCCTACGAGCAGTACTTC.

This clone was seen a few times. The chain couples TRBV6-6 to TRBJ2-7, with D possibly being TRBD1 (6 bases). Trimming removed 6 bases from V and 7 bases from J, with 16 bases in between. The CDR3 sequence is 13 residues long. From germline, CDR1 is MNHNY and CDR2 SVGAGI (reference sequence). CDR3 residues: CASRSSDSLEQYF. DNA for the CDR3: TGTGCCAGCAGGTCCTCGGACAGTTTAGAGCAGTACTTC.

This CDR3 reads CASSFTPGDSNQPQHF. The CDR3 bases are TGCGCCAGCAGCTTCACACCGGGAGATAGCAATCAGCCCCAGCATTTT. The chain has TRBV5-1 and TRBJ1-5; D ambiguous. Trimming stripped 2 bases from V and 0 bases from J, with 12 bases between. CDR1 is SGHRS and CDR2 is YFSETQ in the germline V gene. This CDR3 spans 16 amino acids.

This clone came up a few times. The chain is built from TRBV6-5 and TRBJ2-5, with D possibly TRBD1 on 5 matching bases. The CDR3 runs to 13 residues. The V and J ends lost 6 bases and 5 bases respectively, with 13 bases between them. Germline CDR1 is MNHEY and CDR2 is SVGAGI. This CDR3 reads CASSLGEVETQYF. Written as DNA, the CDR3 is TGTGCCAGCAGCTTAGGGGAAGTCGAGACCCAGTACTTC.

The genes are TRBV6-4 and TRBJ2-1; 7 positions match TRBD1. Trimming removed 3 bases from V and 0 bases from J; junction bases left unmatched: 2. CDR1 MRHNA and CDR2 SNTAGT come from the germline V gene. CDR3 length: 15 amino acids. CDR3 region: CASSDGDSSYNEQFF. CDR3 bases: TGTGCCAGCAGTGATGGGGACAGCTCCTACAATGAGCAGTTCTTC.

CDR3 DNA: TGTGCCAGTAGGGAGGACAGGCGGGGAGATACGCAGTATTTT. Encoded protein: CASREDRRGDTQYF. The rearrangement links TRBV19 to TRBJ2-3; a weak D match, TRBD1 (7 bases). In germline, CDR1 is LNHDA, CDR2 SQIVND (reference sequence). There are 14 residues in the CDR3. Trimming cost V 6 bases and J 5 bases, with 15 bases left between them.

V usage is TRBV5-4 and J usage is TRBJ2-1; D uncertain. The CDR3 is 14 residues long. The germline V gene encodes CDR1 SGHNT and CDR2 YYREEE (reference sequence). Trimming pared 4 bases from V and 6 bases from J, leaving 14 bases between. CDR3 loop: CASSAGGPGNEQFF. The CDR3 nucleotides are TGTGCCAGCAGCGCCGGTGGGCCGGGCAATGAGCAGTTCTTC.

This sequence joins TRBV30 and TRBJ1-2, with D hard to call. The CDR3 consists of 15 residues. V was pared by 3 bases and J by 4 bases, with 18 bases between. Germline CDR1 GTSNPN, CDR2 SVGIG (reference sequence). CDR3 sequence: CAWRISSAMGYGYTF. DNA of the CDR3: TGTGCCTGGAGGATTTCTTCGGCGATGGGCTATGGCTACACCTTC.

The chain uses TRBV18 and TRBJ1-2, with D maybe TRBD1 (5 bases). Per the germline V gene, CDR1 is KGHSH and CDR2 is LQKENI. V was cut by 0 bases and J by 7 bases, with 15 bases left in between. CDR3 size: 15 residues. CDR3 protein: CASSPPAQGVAGYTF. Here the CDR3 DNA reads TGTGCCAGCTCACCACCGGCGCAGGGAGTAGCTGGCTACACCTTC.

The rearrangement links TRBV24-1 to TRBJ1-2; TRBD1 aligns across 7 bases. CDR1 is KGHDR and CDR2 is SFDVKD in the germline V gene. Trimming cost V 5 bases and J 4 bases; bases outside gene matches: 6. The CDR3 runs 14 residues. CDR3 sequence (DNA): TGTGCCACCAGTGTAAGGGGGCCTGGCTATGGCTACACCTTC. This codes for CATSVRGPGYGYTF.

V gene TRBV5-4 combines with J gene TRBJ1-4; D not resolved. CDR1 and CDR2 from the germline V gene are SGHNT and YYREEE (reference sequence). Between the trimmed V and J ends, which lost 4 bases and 2 bases, there was a span of 15 bases. The CDR3 length is 16 residues. CDR3 sequence reads: CASSTLWTSTNEKLFF. DNA of the CDR3: TGTGCCAGCAGCACATTATGGACGAGTACTAATGAAAAACTGTTTTTT.

The chain is built from TRBV4-1 and TRBJ2-6; D tentatively fits TRBD1 or TRBD2 (5 bases each). The CDR3 extends over 15 amino acids. Germline V lookup: CDR1 MGHRA, CDR2 YSYEKL. The ends were cut back, 3 bases at V and 0 bases at J, with 6 bases in the middle. The DNA of the CDR3 is TGCGCCAGCAGCCAGGGGGACTCTGGGGCCAACGTCCTGACTTTC. Amino acids: CASSQGDSGANVLTF.

Turning to this clone: One end of the junction is discordant with germline, which a read error may explain. V is TRBV7-7 and J is TRBJ2-1, with D possibly called TRBD1 or TRBD2 (6 bases each). Germline V gene sequence: CDR1 SSHAT, CDR2 FNYEAQ (reference sequence). The CDR3 sequence is 15 residues long. CDR3 sequence (DNA): TGTGCTAGCAGCTTGGGGGGCCCCCGGGCTAATGAGCAGTTCTTC. Encoded protein: CASSLGGPRANEQFF.

This clone was detected only a few times. The chain carries TRBV30 and TRBJ2-7; TRBD2 agrees at 10 bases. In germline, CDR1 is GTSNPN, CDR2 SVGIG (reference sequence). V trimming: 0 bases; J trimming: 2 bases; junction bases outside the gene matches: 7. The CDR3 is 16 residues long. The CDR3 spells CAWSVLLAGPPYEQYF. CDR3 DNA sequence: TGTGCCTGGAGTGTACTACTAGCGGGACCTCCCTACGAGCAGTACTTC.